Listed below are T cell receptor beta chains from one sample, sequenced in a study of beta chain features in type 1 diabetes. Measured with immunoSEQ multiplex PCR; TCRdb has only the in-frame clones, and not every one. The data contain over 300,000 clones, approximately 9.7% of them singletons. The sequencing sample was made of central memory CD4+ T cells from blood. The receptors come from a man younger than 40 with type 1 diabetes. Both conserved end residues are part of each CDR3. The D gene is left open where the match is weak. Some rows mark clone size as missing; the rest say once, few, many or name a class of expanded clone.

>TRBV5-6|NA|14|NA|TRBJ1-1
CASSLRGFGTEAFF
TGTGCCAGCAGCTTGCGAGGGTTTGGCACTGAAGCTTTCTTT
>TRBV5-1|NA|15|NA|TRBJ1-6
CASSLEGDRNSPLHF
TGCGCCAGCAGCTTGGAGGGCGACCGTAATTCACCCCTCCACTTT
>TRBV7-2|NA|13|NA|TRBJ2-2
CASSRDNTGELFF
TGTGCCAGCAGCCGGGACAACACCGGGGAGCTGTTTTTT
>TRBV21-1|NA|15|NA|TRBJ1-5
CASSNKYLGNQPQHF
TGTGCCAGCAGCAATAAATACCTGGGCAATCAGCCCCAGCATTTT
>TRBV11-2|few|14|NA|TRBJ2-1
CASSLVGDTNEQFF
TGTGCCAGCAGCTTAGTTGGGGACACTAATGAGCAGTTCTTC
>TRBV29-1|NA|13|NA|TRBJ2-1
CSVFGGFDNEQFF
TGCAGCGTATTTGGGGGCTTTGATAATGAGCAGTTCTTC
>TRBV7-9|many|14|NA|TRBJ1-4
CASSFGTTNEKLFF
TGTGCCAGCAGCTTCGGGACAACTAATGAAAAACTGTTTTTT
>TRBV7-7|NA|13|NA|TRBJ2-2
CASSLGQTGELFF
TGTGCTAGCAGCTTAGGCCAAACCGGGGAGCTGTTTTTT
>TRBV18|NA|19|TRBD1|TRBJ1-1
CASSSHPVTGVGLPVEAFF
TGTGCCAGCTCATCCCACCCTGTGACAGGGGTGGGTCTCCCTGTTGAAGCTTTCTTT
>TRBV5-1|NA|16|NA|TRBJ1-1
CASSLAGGQMNTEAFF
TGCGCCAGCAGCTTGGCCGGAGGACAGATGAACACTGAAGCTTTCTTT
>TRBV28|few|15|TRBD1|TRBJ1-4
CASSRDREVYEKLFF
TGTGCCAGCAGTCGGGACAGGGAGGTTTACGAAAAACTGTTTTTT
>TRBV7-8|few|15|NA|TRBJ1-5
CASSLDYGGTQPQHF
TGTGCCAGCAGCTTAGATTATGGGGGGACTCAGCCCCAGCATTTT
>TRBV27|few|14|NA|TRBJ2-3
CASSFFSVADTQYF
TGTGCCAGCAGTTTTTTTAGTGTAGCAGATACGCAGTATTTT
>TRBV29-1|NA|13|TRBD1|TRBJ1-5
CSVGTGGNQPQHF
TGCAGCGTTGGGACAGGGGGCAATCAGCCCCAGCATTTT
>TRBV9|few|13|NA|TRBJ2-5
CASSVGTVETQYF
TGTGCCAGCAGCGTCGGGACTGTAGAGACCCAGTACTTC
>TRBV28|NA|16|NA|TRBJ1-2
CATTRPDSRLNYGYTF
TGTGCTACAACGAGGCCCGATTCCCGACTAAACTATGGCTACACCTTC
>TRBV19|many|15|TRBD2|TRBJ2-1
CASSNLGLAGDEQFF
TGTGCCAGTAGTAATTTAGGACTAGCGGGGGATGAGCAGTTCTTC
>TRBV27|NA|13|NA|TRBJ2-5
CASARQPQETQYF
TGTGCCAGCGCTAGACAGCCCCAAGAGACCCAGTACTTC
>TRBV5-1|NA|15|NA|TRBJ2-3
CASSLDGIGTDTQYF
TGCGCCAGCAGCTTGGACGGGATCGGCACAGATACGCAGTATTTT
>TRBV29-1|few|13|TRBD2|TRBJ2-3
CSAIAGGTDTQYF
TGCAGCGCCATAGCGGGGGGCACAGATACGCAGTATTTT
>TRBV30|few|14|TRBD1|TRBJ2-3
CAWSVKGATDTQYF
TGTGCCTGGAGTGTCAAGGGGGCCACCGATACGCAGTATTTT
>TRBV6-1|NA|13|NA|TRBJ1-5
CASIESRDQPQHF
TGTGCCAGCATTGAGTCTAGGGATCAGCCCCAGCATTTT
>TRBV5-1|few|15|NA|TRBJ2-2
CASSLGLANTGELFF
TGCGCCAGCAGCTTGGGACTAGCGAACACCGGGGAGCTGTTTTTT
>TRBV7-2|NA|14|NA|TRBJ2-5
CASSILGDSETQYF
TGTGCCAGCAGCATCTTAGGGGACTCAGAGACCCAGTACTTC
>TRBV18|NA|15|TRBD1|TRBJ1-3
CASSKQGASGNTIYF
TGTGCCAGCTCCAAGCAGGGGGCCTCTGGAAACACCATATATTTT
>TRBV10-1|NA|14|NA|TRBJ2-7
CASSPRTAPYEQYF
TGCGCCAGCAGTCCCCGGACAGCTCCCTACGAGCAGTACTTC
>TRBV28|NA|14|NA|TRBJ1-5
CASSIQGGGQPQHF
TGTGCCAGCAGTATACAGGGAGGCGGCCAGCCCCAGCATTTT
>TRBV4-3|NA|18|NA|TRBJ2-2
CASSQGSQGVIRTGELFF
TGCGCCAGCAGCCAAGGATCACAAGGGGTTATACGCACCGGGGAGCTGTTTTTT
>TRBV28|few|16|NA|TRBJ1-1
CASSLPLFAGNTEAFF
TGTGCCAGCAGTTTACCCCTTTTCGCAGGGAACACTGAAGCTTTCTTT
>TRBV30|NA|15|NA|TRBJ2-7
CAWSVIQGSDYEQYF
TGTGCCTGGAGCGTAATACAGGGTAGTGACTACGAGCAGTACTTC
>TRBV5-5|NA|16|NA|TRBJ2-3
CASSRTGLGGADTQYF
TGTGCCAGCAGCAGGACGGGGCTGGGGGGCGCAGATACGCAGTATTTT
>TRBV2|NA|11|NA|TRBJ1-2
CASSAGYGYTF
TGTGCCAGCAGTGCGGGTTATGGCTACACCTTC
>TRBV4-1|few|16|NA|TRBJ2-3
CASSQDPGSNTDTQYF
TGCGCCAGCAGCCAAGATCCAGGCTCAAATACAGATACGCAGTATTTT
>TRBV30|NA|15|TRBD1|TRBJ2-5
CAWSTGQGGQETQYF
TGTGCCTGGAGTACCGGACAGGGGGGACAAGAGACCCAGTACTTC
>TRBV5-1|few|15|NA|TRBJ2-3
CASRPPGSSTDTQYF
TGCGCCAGCAGGCCTCCGGGCTCTAGCACAGATACGCAGTATTTT
>TRBV7-9|NA|14|TRBD1|TRBJ2-2
CASSLEGAGGELFF
TGTGCCAGCAGCTTAGAGGGGGCCGGCGGGGAGCTGTTTTTT
>TRBV30|NA|16|TRBD2|TRBJ2-2
CAWSVARGANTGELFF
TGTGCCTGGAGTGTAGCCCGGGGGGCGAACACCGGGGAGCTGTTTTTT
>TRBV21-1|few|18|NA|TRBJ2-1
CASTRLLAGGDSYNEQFF
TGTGCCAGCACCCGCTTGTTAGCGGGGGGGGACTCCTACAATGAGCAGTTCTTC
>TRBV6-5|many|14|NA|TRBJ2-5
CASSLTTAAETQYF
TGTGCCAGCAGCCTGACAACGGCAGCAGAGACCCAGTACTTC
>TRBV7-9|few|14|TRBD1|TRBJ2-1
CASRTGTAGHEQFF
TGTGCCAGCAGGACCGGGACAGCTGGCCATGAGCAGTTCTTC
>TRBV5-1|NA|15|TRBD2|TRBJ2-5
CASLPGLGAQETQYF
TGCGCCAGCCTACCGGGACTAGGGGCCCAAGAGACCCAGTACTTC
>TRBV10-3|few|14|TRBD2|TRBJ2-1
CAIGTSGETNEQFF
TGTGCCATCGGGACTAGCGGAGAAACCAATGAGCAGTTCTTC
>TRBV7-2|few|15|NA|TRBJ2-7
CASSQGSPASYEQYF
TGTGCCAGCAGCCAAGGGAGTCCTGCCTCCTACGAGCAGTACTTC
>TRBV10-3|few|12|NA|TRBJ2-5
CAISEESRTQYF
TGTGCCATCAGTGAGGAATCGAGGACCCAGTACTTC
>TRBV7-2|few|15|TRBD2|TRBJ2-1
CASSPTGSGGLRQFF
TGTGCCAGCAGCCCAACGGGTAGCGGGGGACTGAGGCAGTTCTTC
>TRBV28|many|15|NA|TRBJ1-1
CASSPYGASNTEAFF
TGTGCCAGCAGCCCCTACGGGGCCTCGAACACTGAAGCTTTCTTT
>TRBV7-9|many|13|NA|TRBJ1-1
CASSLTMNTEAFF
TGTGCCAGCAGCTTAACCATGAACACTGAAGCTTTCTTT
>TRBV18|few|16|TRBD2|TRBJ2-5
CASSPLLSGGKETQYF
TGTGCCAGCTCACCGCTCTTGAGCGGGGGGAAGGAGACCCAGTACTTC
>TRBV4-1|few|17|TRBD1|TRBJ2-1
CASSQHGTGGAYNEQFF
TGCGCCAGCAGCCAACACGGGACAGGGGGCGCCTACAATGAGCAGTTCTTC
>TRBV19|NA|15|TRBD2|TRBJ2-3
CASSMKQRGADTQYF
TGTGCCAGTAGTATGAAACAGCGGGGGGCAGATACGCAGTATTTT
>TRBV19|NA|13|NA|TRBJ2-4
CASEDRAKNIQYF
TGTGCCAGTGAAGATAGAGCCAAAAACATTCAGTACTTC
>TRBV5-1|few|15|TRBD1|TRBJ2-7
CASSRGQGYFYEQYF
TGCGCCAGCAGCCGGGGACAGGGCTATTTCTACGAGCAGTACTTC
>TRBV28|NA|17|NA|TRBJ2-6
CASRGYQGNSGANVLTF
TGTGCCAGCAGGGGATATCAGGGAAACTCTGGGGCCAACGTCCTGACTTTC